The 30 T cell receptor beta chains below were found in one sample sequenced in a study of post-analysis software for immune sequencing data. Overall study results and limits: Relative to controls, patients had roughly five TRBV segments at higher frequency, with TRBV5-6, TRBV5-1 and TRBV20-1 among these.

Their target antigens are unknown. Prepared libraries of TCR beta cDNA carried unique molecular identifiers. Each CDR3 protein is one row after TCRdb ran MiXCR on the PCR reads. This table has roughly 730,000 distinct CDR3 sequences, 30% appearing once. Sequenced sample: blood. Every receptor here comes from a girl aged 10-17 years with multiple sclerosis.

The chain is built from TRBV5-1 and TRBJ2-3; D might be TRBD2 (6 bases). The CDR3 has 18 residues. Germline V lookup: CDR1 SGHRS, CDR2 YFSETQ. V gave up 1 base and J gave up 2 bases, with 20 bases separating them. The CDR3 region is CASSLPGLGTPNTDTQYF. CDR3 sequence (DNA): TGCGCCAGCAGCTTGCCGGGCCTCGGGACTCCTAACACAGATACGCAGTATTTT.

This clonotype was counted only a few times. The chain has TRBV9 and TRBJ2-1; perhaps D is TRBD1 or TRBD2 (6 bases each). Looked up from germline, CDR1 is SGDLS and CDR2 is YYNGEE. V was pared by 5 bases and J by 6 bases, with 21 bases between. This CDR3 is built from 16 residues. The CDR3: CASSVRGDRPTNEQFF. In nucleotides, the CDR3 is TGTGCCAGCAGTGTGCGGGGTGACAGGCCAACCAATGAGCAGTTCTTC.

The CDR3 loop reads CASSLNRADIQYF. Written as DNA, the CDR3 is TGCGCCAGCAGCTTGAACAGGGCGGACATTCAGTACTTC. The V call is TRBV5-1, the J call TRBJ2-4, with TRBD1 as a possible D gene (6 bases). The CDR3 length is 13 residues. CDR1 and CDR2 from the germline V gene are SGHRS and YFSETQ. Trimming pared 1 base from V and 8 bases from J, leaving 10 bases between.

This clonotype was counted only a few times. The chain links TRBV29-1 to TRBJ2-1; TRBD2 matches 9 bases. Per the germline V gene, CDR1 is SQVTM and CDR2 is ANQGSEA. Trimming at V came to 5 bases and at J to 4 bases, leaving 12 bases not matched to a gene. CDR3 length: 16 residues. CDR3 protein: CSVSQREALTYNEQFF. The CDR3 region has the DNA TGCAGCGTTTCCCAGCGGGAGGCCTTAACGTACAATGAGCAGTTCTTC.

This clonotype was seen ten or more times. The CDR3 DNA sequence: TGTGCCAGCAGCCCCTCCCCCGGGACAGGGGACGAGCAGTACTTC. It codes for CASSPSPGTGDEQYF. The rearrangement links TRBV9 to TRBJ2-7, with 10 nucleotides matching TRBD1. CDR3 length: 15 amino acids. Trimming removed 4 bases from V and 5 bases from J; junction bases left unmatched: 9. The germline V gene has CDR1 SGDLS and CDR2 YYNGEE.

The CDR3 is CASSQVRTSGGQETQYF. The CDR3 nucleotides are TGTGCCAGCAGCCAAGTTCGGACTAGCGGGGGACAAGAGACCCAGTACTTC. The chain uses TRBV3-1 and TRBJ2-5; TRBD2 agrees at 13 bases. The CDR3 consists of 17 residues. CDR1 and CDR2 (germline): LGHDT, YNNKEL (reference sequence). V dropped 1 base and J dropped 2; count of bases not matched to a gene: 4.

The chain is built from TRBV4-1 and TRBJ2-2, with D perhaps TRBD2 (6 bases). Between the trimmed V and J ends, which lost 4 bases and 7 bases, there was a span of 10 bases. The CDR3 runs to 13 residues. The germline CDR1 and CDR2 sequences are MGHRA and YSYEKL. In DNA form, the CDR3 reads TGCGCCAGCAGCCTGGGACTGATCGGGGAGCTGTTTTTT. This encodes CASSLGLIGELFF.

This rearrangement joins TRBV29-1 to TRBJ1-2; no clear D. CDR1 is SQVTM and CDR2 is ANQGSEA in the germline V gene. The CDR3 loop spans 11 amino acids. Trimming pared 0 bases from V and 8 bases from J, leaving 7 bases between. The CDR3 coding sequence is TGCAGCGTTGAAGAGCGGCGGGGCTACACCTTC. This translates into CSVEERRGYTF.

On this clonotype: One end of the junction varies from germline; a read error may be responsible. The rearrangement links TRBV20-1 to TRBJ1-4; tentative D call: TRBD1 (5 bases). The CDR3 extends over 13 amino acids. Germline values: CDR1 DFQATT, CDR2 SNEGSKA (reference sequence). The CDR3 sequence is CSAGHATNEKLFF. DNA for the CDR3: TGCAGTGCTGGACATGCAACGAATGAAAAACTGTTTTTT.

This clonotype was detected many times. The genes are TRBV20-1 and TRBJ2-7, with D perhaps matching TRBD1 (6 bases). Germline CDR1 is DFQATT and CDR2 is SNEGSKA (reference sequence). V was cut by 3 bases and J by 0 bases, with 15 bases left in between. This CDR3 has 15 amino acids. This CDR3 is CSARVPQGSSYEQYF. In DNA, the CDR3 is TGCAGTGCTAGGGTCCCACAGGGCAGCTCCTACGAGCAGTACTTC.

The rearrangement joins TRBV27 to TRBJ1-2; no reliable D call. CDR1 is MNHEY, CDR2 SMNVEV, per germline (reference sequence). V shed 0 bases and J shed 4 bases, with 6 bases lying between them. This CDR3 has 13 amino acids. DNA for the CDR3: TGTGCCAGCAGTTTATCGTCAGTCTATGGCTACACCTTC. Translated, it gives CASSLSSVYGYTF.

This chain joins TRBV5-1 and TRBJ2-1; D ambiguous. The V gene's germline CDR1 is SGHRS and CDR2 YFSETQ. The CDR3 consists of 12 residues. With 4 bases removed from V and 7 bases from J, the gap between germline ends came to 9 bases. The CDR3: CASSHDGNEQFF. The CDR3 coding sequence is TGCGCCAGCAGCCACGACGGGAATGAGCAGTTCTTC.

This rearrangement joins TRBV5-5 to TRBJ1-2; 9 positions agree with TRBD1. CDR1 and CDR2 from the germline V gene are SGHKS and YYEKEE (reference sequence). J lost 7 bases, V lost 4 bases, and 5 bases had no gene match. This CDR3 has 13 amino acids. The CDR3 spells CASSRGQGSGYTF. CDR3 in DNA: TGTGCCAGCAGCCGAGGACAGGGGTCTGGCTACACCTTC.

This clonotype turned up a few times. The rearrangement joins TRBV20-1 to TRBJ2-7, with a possible D match to TRBD2 (6 bases). CDR3 length: 13 amino acids. Germline values: CDR1 DFQATT, CDR2 SNEGSKA (reference sequence). Trimming took 6 bases from V and 3 from J, leaving 15 bases between them. Here the CDR3 reads CSAGVGAGYEQYF. CDR3 nucleotide sequence: TGCAGTGCGGGGGTGGGAGCGGGCTACGAGCAGTACTTC.

This clonotype was detected only a few times. V usage is TRBV21-1 and J usage is TRBJ2-7; TRBD1 is the table's D call and was not checked against the DNA. TRBV21-1 is a listed pseudogene. The CDR3 is made up of 15 amino acids. CDR3 DNA sequence: TGTGCCAGCAGCAAATATACAGGGGACTCCTACGAGCAGTACTTC. This codes for CASSKYTGDSYEQYF.

The chain couples TRBV7-2 to TRBJ1-1; tentative D call: TRBD1 (6 bases). Between the trimmed V and J ends, which lost 2 bases and 6 bases, there was a span of 13 bases. In germline, CDR1 is SGHTA, CDR2 FQGNSA. The CDR3 has 14 amino acids. The CDR3 DNA reads as TGTGCCAGCAGCTTACGTGGGGGCCTATCTGAAGCTTTCTTT. Protein: CASSLRGGLSEAFF.

The chain joins TRBV13 to TRBJ1-2; possible D gene TRBD1, 6 bases. Germline V gene sequence: CDR1 PRHDT, CDR2 FYEKMQ (reference sequence). CDR3 size: 13 residues. Deletions cut 5 bases from V and 8 bases from J, with 15 bases between. The CDR3 reads CASSLLGGGGYTF. The CDR3 DNA sequence: TGTGCCAGCAGCCTGCTTGGGGGCGGCGGCTACACCTTC.

This clonotype turned up a few times. A junction end diverges from the germline sequence, so it may reflect a read error. The chain combines TRBV20-1 with TRBJ2-1, with 9 bases that match TRBD2. The CDR3 sequence is 15 residues long. CDR1 and CDR2 from the germline V gene are DFQATT and SNEGSKA (reference sequence). This chain's CDR3 is CSARKRGASYSEQFF. Written as DNA, the CDR3 is TGCAGTGCTAGGAAGCGGGGGGCCTCCTACAGTGAGCAGTTCTTC.

The chain is built from TRBV30 and TRBJ2-3; D is perhaps TRBD1 or TRBD2 (6 bases each). This CDR3 region has 18 residues. V gave up 0 bases and J gave up 8 bases, with 27 bases separating them. Germline CDR1 is GTSNPN and CDR2 is SVGIG (reference sequence). The CDR3 spells CAWSVRLGRGTFPPTQYF. In DNA, the CDR3 is TGTGCCTGGAGTGTTAGGTTAGGGCGCGGGACATTTCCCCCTACGCAGTATTTT.

The rearrangement joins TRBV4-3 to TRBJ1-4; TRBD1 matches at 7 bases. Germline V lookup: CDR1 LGHNA, CDR2 YSLEER. The CDR3 is 16 amino acids. Unmatched junction bases numbered 9, after V lost 0 bases and J lost 8 bases. The CDR3 is CASSQDRVQGGEKLFF. As DNA, the CDR3 is TGCGCCAGCAGCCAAGATCGGGTGCAGGGGGGCGAAAAACTGTTTTTT.

This clonotype was seen only a few times. The rearrangement joins TRBV7-9 to TRBJ2-7; the match to TRBD2 covers 16 bases. The CDR3 contains 18 residues. Germline values: CDR1 SEHNR, CDR2 FQNEAQ (reference sequence). With V trimmed by 3 bases and J by 0 bases, 5 bases remained unmatched. CDR3 DNA sequence: TGTGCCAGCAGCTTGGGACTAGCGGGAGGGCCGAGCTCCTACGAGCAGTACTTC. It encodes CASSLGLAGGPSSYEQYF.

This clonotype showed up just a few times. The chain is built from TRBV28 and TRBJ1-2, with a possible D match to TRBD1 (6 bases). The CDR3 is made up of 16 amino acids. V gave up 2 bases and J gave up 4 bases, with 17 bases separating them. Per the germline V gene, CDR1 is MDHEN and CDR2 is SYDVKM. CDR3 nucleotide sequence: TGTGCCAGCAGTTTAGTTGACCGAGGGGACATCTATGGCTACACCTTC. This translates into CASSLVDRGDIYGYTF.

In DNA form, the CDR3 reads TGCGCCAGCAGCAGTTCTCTCTTCCGAGATACGCAGTATTTT. It yields the protein CASSSSLFRDTQYF. The chain couples TRBV5-1 to TRBJ2-3; no definite D call. Per germline, CDR1 SGHRS and CDR2 YFSETQ. The CDR3 loop spans 14 amino acids. V gave up 4 bases and J gave up 5 bases, with 14 bases separating them.

The chain is built from TRBV12-3 or TRBV12-4 and TRBJ1-4; D is undetermined. V gave up 5 bases and J gave up 10 bases, with 14 bases separating them. CDR3 length equals 13 residues. The DNA of the CDR3 is TGTGCCAGCAGTGCAGCCCTAGCTGGAAAACTGTTTTTT. Residues: CASSAALAGKLFF.

This clonotype occurred a few times. The chain joins TRBV20-1 to TRBJ1-4; tentative D call: TRBD1 (6 bases). CDR3 length: 14 amino acids. V lost 2 bases, J lost 7 bases, and 14 bases lay in between. In germline, CDR1 is DFQATT, CDR2 SNEGSKA (reference sequence). The CDR3 here is CSARPTGRGEKLFF. CDR3 in DNA: TGCAGTGCTAGACCTACAGGGAGGGGTGAAAAACTGTTTTTT.

This clonotype was counted only a few times. This rearrangement joins TRBV11-2 to TRBJ2-1; D is perhaps TRBD2 (6 bases). Trimming shortened V by 5 bases and J by 10 bases, and 24 bases separated the two germline ends. This CDR3 region has 16 residues. Germline lookup yields CDR1 SGHAT and CDR2 FQNNGV. In DNA, the CDR3 is TGTGCCAGCAGCCCCCAGCTGGAGGGAAGCCCCCGAGAGCAGTTCTTC. Its protein product is CASSPQLEGSPREQFF.

This clonotype came up a few times. The chain recombines TRBV5-5 with TRBJ2-1; tentatively, D is TRBD2 (6 bases). The CDR3 loop spans 18 amino acids. V gave up 4 bases and J gave up 1 base, with 21 bases separating them. The germline gives CDR1 SGHKS, CDR2 YYEKEE (reference sequence). CDR3 protein: CASSRRDRGIRSYNEQFF. The DNA of the CDR3 is TGTGCCAGCAGCCGCCGGGACCGCGGGATTAGGTCCTACAATGAGCAGTTCTTC.

The chain couples TRBV7-2 to TRBJ1-6; D possibly corresponds to TRBD1 (5 bases). The length of the CDR3 is 15 residues. V was pared by 1 base and J by 10 bases, with 14 bases between. Germline V gene data show CDR1 as SGHTA and CDR2 as FQGNSA. Written as DNA, the CDR3 is TGTGCCAGCAGCTTAGGTCGGGGGGGAGAGTCACCCCTCCACTTT. This gives the protein CASSLGRGGESPLHF.

This clonotype was recorded at least ten times. V gene TRBV28 combines with J gene TRBJ2-3, with 9 positions matching TRBD2. Per germline, CDR1 MDHEN and CDR2 SYDVKM. The CDR3 spans 15 residues. Trimming removed 4 bases from V and 1 base from J; junction bases left unmatched: 3. In DNA form, the CDR3 reads TGTGCCAGCAGTTCTCCTAGCGGGGGCACAGATACGCAGTATTTT. Translation: CASSSPSGGTDTQYF.

Worth noting for this clonotype: The CDR3 carries no conserved terminal phenylalanine or tryptophan, so it likely arises from a read error. This rearrangement joins TRBV20-1 to TRBJ1-5; the match to TRBD1 covers 8 bases. The CDR3 sequence is 15 residues long. Germline CDR1 and CDR2: DFQATT and SNEGSKA (reference sequence). The V and J ends lost 5 bases and 2 bases, in that order; junction bases with no gene match: 8. CDR3 DNA sequence: TGCAGTGCTCAACGTGGACAGGGAGGCAATCAGCCCCAGCATTTG. Amino acid sequence: CSAQRGQGGNQPQHL.